The next 17 T cell receptor beta chains were all read from a single sample in a study of shared clonotypes between healthy human individuals. Assay: immunoSEQ multiplex PCR; the TCRdb copy retains only in-frame clones and omits some. The sample shows about 2.4 million clones, approximately 94% of them seen only once. The source material was naive CD4+ T cells from PBMCs. The subset denotes: CD45RA+ positively selected. Every receptor here comes from a man between 18 and 29 years old in good health. Some clones in this sample may be carry-over from other donors' samples.

The gene calls are TRBV7-9 and TRBJ2-7; 10 bases line up with TRBD2. The junction had 11 bases not matched to a gene; V was cut back by 5 bases and J by 7 bases. This CDR3 spans 15 amino acids. Germline V gene lookup returns CDR1 SEHNR and CDR2 FQNEAQ (reference sequence). Here the CDR3 DNA reads TGTGCCAGCAGCCTTCCGGGACTAGCGCTGTTAGAGCAGTACTTC. It encodes CASSLPGLALLEQYF.

This rearrangement joins TRBV5-4 to TRBJ2-7, with D possibly being TRBD1 or TRBD2 (5 bases each). This CDR3 has 15 amino acids. Germline CDR1 SGHNT, CDR2 YYREEE (reference sequence). Trimming took 4 bases from V and 8 from J, leaving 22 bases between them. The CDR3 coding sequence is TGTGCCAGCAGCCCGGGGCCTGATGGGCCCTCGAAGCAGTACTTC. It yields the protein CASSPGPDGPSKQYF.

To note about this clone: Different DNA sequences within this sample yield the same CDR3. V is TRBV7-2 and J is TRBJ2-2; D gene uncertain. The CDR3 extends over 15 amino acids. V was pared by 1 base and J by 1 base, with 7 bases between. Germline V lookup: CDR1 SGHTA, CDR2 FQGNSA. The CDR3 loop reads CASSLGQLNTGELFF. The DNA for the CDR3 is TGTGCCAGCAGCTTAGGGCAGCTGAACACCGGGGAGCTGTTTTTT.

This rearrangement joins TRBV5-4 to TRBJ2-3, with 12 nucleotides matching TRBD2. After removal of 7 bases from V and 0 bases from J, the junction contained 6 bases not matched to a gene. Germline assignment: CDR1 SGHNT and CDR2 YYREEE (reference sequence). The CDR3 has 16 amino acids. The CDR3 sequence is CASDTGTSGSTDTQYF. Written as DNA, the CDR3 is TGTGCCAGCGATACCGGGACTAGCGGGAGCACAGATACGCAGTATTTT.

The chain employs TRBV6-1 and TRBJ1-4, with D unclear. Per the germline V gene, CDR1 is MNHNS and CDR2 is SASEGT. CDR3 length equals 15 residues. Between the trimmed V and J ends, which lost 6 bases and 7 bases, there was a span of 18 bases. The CDR3 nucleotides are TGTGCCAGCAGACTACGGCCCTCCATCGCTGAAAAACTGTTTTTT. Translated, it gives CASRLRPSIAEKLFF.

V usage is TRBV19 and J usage is TRBJ1-3; weak D call: TRBD1 (6 bases). The germline CDR1 and CDR2 sequences are LNHDA and SQIVND (reference sequence). The CDR3 is made up of 15 amino acids. With 5 bases removed from V and 4 bases from J, the gap between germline ends came to 15 bases. The CDR3 sequence is CASSPLGGGGNTIYF. Written as DNA, the CDR3 is TGTGCCAGTAGTCCGTTGGGGGGCGGCGGAAACACCATATATTTT. Drawing the rest from reference TRBV19 and TRBJ1-3, the complete variable domain is DGGITQSPKYLFRKEGQNVTLSCEQNLNHDAMYWYRQDPGQGLRLIYYSQIVNDFQKGDIAEGYSVSREKKESFPLTVTSAQKNPTAFYLCASSPLGGGGNTIYFGEGSWLTVV.

This rearrangement joins TRBV5-1 to TRBJ2-5; a weak D match, TRBD2 (5 bases). The CDR3 covers 14 residues. Germline CDR1 and CDR2: SGHRS and YFSETQ. V was shortened by 4 bases and J by 4 bases, with 14 bases between the two germline ends. The CDR3 spells CASSPLRAGETQYF. The CDR3 region has the DNA TGCGCCAGCAGCCCACTGCGGGCCGGAGAGACCCAGTACTTC. Using reference TRBV5-1 and TRBJ2-5 for the parts outside the CDR3, the full variable domain is KAGVTQTPRYLIKTRGQQVTLSCSPISGHRSVSWYQQTPGQGLQFLFEYFSETQRNKGNFPGRFSGRQFSNSRSEMNVSTLELGDSALYLCASSPLRAGETQYFGPGTRLLVL.

The chain has TRBV27 and TRBJ2-6; no reliable D call. The germline V gene has CDR1 MNHEY and CDR2 SMNVEV (reference sequence). Trimming shortened V by 2 bases and J by 0 bases, and 5 bases separated the two germline ends. The CDR3 length is 15 residues. CDR3 DNA sequence: TGTGCCAGCAGTTTAATAAGCTCTGGGGCCAACGTCCTGACTTTC. It is translated as CASSLISSGANVLTF.

The chain couples TRBV5-4 to TRBJ1-4; TRBD1 matches 9 bases. Germline CDR1 SGHNT, CDR2 YYREEE (reference sequence). The CDR3 has 14 residues. After removal of 4 bases from V and 7 bases from J, the junction contained 5 bases not matched to a gene. Written as DNA, the CDR3 is TGTGCCAGCAGCCTGGGACAGGGTGGTGAAAAACTGTTTTTT. This translates into CASSLGQGGEKLFF.

With respect to this clone: The same CDR3 can be traced to other DNA sequences in this sample. The chain couples TRBV28 to TRBJ2-7; D might be TRBD1 or TRBD2, each matching 5 bases. The CDR3 runs 14 residues. Germline V lookup: CDR1 MDHEN, CDR2 SYDVKM. V was shortened by 3 bases and J by 0 bases, with 9 bases between the two germline ends. CDR3: CASSFWGSSYEQYF. The CDR3 DNA reads as TGTGCCAGCAGTTTCTGGGGGAGCTCCTACGAGCAGTACTTC.

The chain combines TRBV5-1 with TRBJ1-4, with D possibly being TRBD1 (5 bases). Germline loops: CDR1 SGHRS, CDR2 YFSETQ. The CDR3 has 16 residues. V shed 4 bases and J shed 0 bases, with 13 bases lying between them. CDR3 sequence: CASSPRGGSTNEKLFF. In DNA, the CDR3 is TGCGCCAGCAGCCCGCGTGGGGGATCAACTAATGAAAAACTGTTTTTT.

With regard to this clone: Additional DNA sequences in this sample encode the identical CDR3. The rearrangement links TRBV28 to TRBJ2-1; 9 positions agree with TRBD2. V was pared by 6 bases and J by 6 bases, with 3 bases of the junction left unmatched. Germline CDR1 and CDR2: MDHEN and SYDVKM. This CDR3 comprises 13 residues. CDR3 region: CASRLAGPNEQFF. The CDR3, as DNA: TGTGCCAGCAGACTAGCGGGCCCCAATGAGCAGTTCTTC.

This clone was seen only once. CDR3 sequence (DNA): TGTGCCAGTAACACGTTGCGAGCGAACACTGAAGCTTTCTTT. It codes for CASNTLRANTEAFF. This chain joins TRBV19 and TRBJ1-1; D is unresolved. The V end lost 7 bases, the J end lost 1 base, and 13 bases lay between the germline ends. The germline gives CDR1 LNHDA, CDR2 SQIVND (reference sequence). This CDR3 has 14 residues.

On this clone: A junction boundary mismatches the germline segment, possibly from a read error. The gene calls are TRBV5-1 and TRBJ1-2, with 9 bases lining up with TRBD1. The germline gives CDR1 SGHRS, CDR2 YFSETQ. This CDR3 is built from 14 residues. This chain's CDR3 is CTSTSGTGSYGYTF. The CDR3 bases are TGCACCAGCACCTCCGGGACAGGGTCCTATGGCTACACCTTC.

This sequence joins TRBV18 and TRBJ1-4, with D perhaps matching TRBD1 (6 bases). Germline V CDR1 and CDR2: KGHSH, LQKENI. V gave up 5 bases and J gave up 8 bases, with 18 bases separating them. This CDR3 comprises 15 residues. CDR3 DNA sequence: TGTGCCAGCTCAAACCAACGGGGGCGAGGCGAAAAACTGTTTTTT. Translated, it gives CASSNQRGRGEKLFF.

This chain uses TRBV2 with TRBJ2-1; D may be TRBD2 (7 bases). This CDR3 is 13 amino acids long. V lost 9 bases and J lost 5, with 14 bases in between. CDR1 is SNHLY, CDR2 FYNNEI, per germline. CDR3 amino acids: CARGRAGDNEQFF. CDR3 nucleotide sequence: TGTGCCAGGGGGAGGGCAGGGGACAATGAGCAGTTCTTC. Full variable domain (outside the CDR3, taken from reference TRBV2 and TRBJ2-1): EPEVTQTPSHQVTQMGQEVILRCVPISNHLYFYWYRQILGQKVEFLVSFYNNEISEKSEIFDDQFSVERPDGSNFTLKIRSTKLEDSAMYFCARGRAGDNEQFFGPGTRLTVL.

The V and J genes are TRBV11-2 and TRBJ1-1, with D hard to call. With 5 bases removed from V and 3 bases from J, the gap between germline ends came to 13 bases. Germline V gene sequence: CDR1 SGHAT, CDR2 FQNNGV. The length of the CDR3 is 14 residues. The DNA for the CDR3 is TGTGCCAGCAGCCGAGGAGAGGGATACACTGAAGCTTTCTTT. Its protein product is CASSRGEGYTEAFF.